The clone carrying this T cell receptor (beta chain) was found many times. Its target is not known. A TCRbeta library incorporating unique molecular identifiers was prepared. TCRdb re-called the PCR reads with MiXCR, one entry per CDR3 protein. The data hold approximately 290,000 distinct CDR3 sequences, with 11% observed a single time. This sample was included in a study of T-cell reconstitution after alpha-beta-depleted transplantation in children. Whole-study results and caveats: About two months after transplant, alpha-beta T cells reportedly came from several hundred expanded graft clones.

Germline CDR1 reads SGHDT; CDR2 reads YYEEEE. Deletions cut 2 bases from V and 2 bases from J, with 13 bases between. The CDR3 has 15 residues. This specimen was peripheral blood, taken 180 days after TCRalphabeta/CD19-depleted stem cell transplant. The chain carries TRBV5-6 and TRBJ2-5; D is possibly TRBD2 (6 bases). This receptor was identified in a male patient between 2 and 15 years old who had a stem cell transplant for chronic granulomatous disease, so the T cells may come from the graft donor. The CDR3 DNA sequence: TGTGCCAGCAGCTTTACGACTAGGAAACAAGAGACCCAGTACTTC. It yields the protein CASSFTTRKQETQYF.